The entry below describes one T cell receptor (beta chain). Its specificity is unknown. The CDR3 is 15 amino acids. Between the trimmed V and J ends, which lost 6 bases and 2 bases, there was a span of 16 bases. Germline V gene data show CDR1 as MNHEY and CDR2 as SVGAGI. This sample was taken from a study of blood T cells in healthy people across ages. Per sample, no less than 5.5 micrograms of total RNA were extracted. General study findings and limits: With age, beta diversity per million T cells declined roughly linearly, significantly by 40. Unsorted PBMC input precluded a conclusive naive versus antigen-experienced comparison. Comparison with aged donors showed that long-lived donors had more naive CD4+ cells and higher diversity.

Next came a second PCR, run for about 7 to 12 cycles, which used a sample-barcoded 5' primer along with a J-beta primer mix. TCRdb independently ran MiXCR on the 5' RACE reads; one entry per CDR3 protein. The data contain 1.5 million to 2 million distinct CDR3 sequences, roughly 32% of them seen just once; the ten biggest clones take up 11%. This TCR derives from a woman aged 25 to 39 in good health. The V gene is TRBV6-5, the J gene TRBJ1-2; tentatively, D is TRBD1 (5 bases). The sequenced sample consisted of blood. CDR3 sequence (DNA): TGTGCCAGCAGAAGATCCGCCGGGACGAACTATGGCTACACCTTC. This gives the protein CASRRSAGTNYGYTF.